This T cell receptor beta chain was sequenced in a study of T-cell reconstitution after alpha-beta-depleted transplantation in children. This clonotype was counted ten times or more. For TCRbeta, the library was prepared with unique molecular identifiers. TCRdb ran MiXCR on the PCR reads and lists one entry per CDR3 protein. The table has approximately 590,000 distinct CDR3 sequences, roughly 10% seen once. The TCR sequence derives from a human donor who donated a stem cell graft to a child with acute myeloid leukemia. The sequences come from PBMCs from the stem cell graft donor, collected from the stem cell graft.

The CDR3 protein is CATSDPQGEPGELFF. The CDR3, as DNA: TGTGCCACCAGTGACCCGCAGGGCGAGCCCGGGGAGCTGTTTTTT. The chain has TRBV24-1 and TRBJ2-2; TRBD1 might be the D (5 bases). V gave up 4 bases and J gave up 6 bases, with 14 bases separating them. Germline V lookup: CDR1 KGHDR, CDR2 SFDVKD. The CDR3 is 15 amino acids.